The entry below gives a single TCR beta chain sequence along with its context. Its antigen is unknown. Per-nucleotide qualities are absent, and no much larger clonotype sits a single base away. To sequence the TCRbeta CDR3 region, genomic DNA was isolated from the sorted cells. The immunoSEQ Assay was used for sequencing of TCRbeta CDR3 regions. TCRdb's version of the immuneACCESS table is confined to in-frame rearrangements and falls short of the full clone set. An unresolved V gene accounts for under half of the shortfall where checked; the remainder is of unknown origin. For this sample there are roughly 65,000 clones; just over 85% appear just once. The top ten clonotypes cover approximately 0.86% of the sample. The CDR3, cysteine through phenylalanine, is 17 amino acids long. The only DNA kept is the CDR3, 51 bases in frame from the first base. Clipping removes 5 bases from V and 2 bases from J, with 9 as the unmatched junction base count. Per the germline V gene, MDHEN is the CDR1 and SYDVKM is the CDR2.

The data were obtained in a study of OX40 agonist ivuxolimab in advanced cancers. The study in broad terms: Ivuxolimab was a fully human IgG2 agonistic monoclonal antibody targeting the costimulatory receptor OX40 (CD134). Intravenous ivuxolimab was administered to patients every 2 weeks at six dose levels: 0.01, 0.1, 0.3, 1.5, 3 and 10 mg/kg. Of the approximately 54 dose-escalation patients, hepatocellular carcinoma was present in about 20, melanoma in approximately 15, renal cell carcinoma in 9 and head and neck cancer in 9. A male proportion of around 81% and a mean age of 60 years, ranging from about 20 to 80, were recorded for the dose-escalation cohort. Prior anti-PD-1, anti-PD-L1 or anti-CTLA-4 therapy was permitted, and checkpoint inhibitors had been received by around 40% of dose-escalation patients. Three dose-escalation patients achieved partial responses, one with hepatocellular carcinoma and two with cutaneous melanoma. The purpose of peripheral TCRbeta sequencing was to test whether ivuxolimab changed TCR sequence diversity and led to clonal T-cell expansion. The paper reports the monotherapy dose-escalation portion (N of about 47 patients) of the phase I ivuxolimab trial. The paper's findings and limits, for the study overall: Low levels of normalized T-cell clonal expansion were also seen in some patients who did not respond. After ivuxolimab, expanded clones were on average more numerous among CD8+ T cells than among CD4+ T cells. Partial responders in the 0.1-3.0 mg/kg groups had among the lowest normalized peripheral clonal expansion, especially among CD8+ T cells. At doses of 0.1 to 3.0 mg/kg, clonal expansion of both CD4+ and CD8+ blood T cells was observed from baseline to week 6. Which antigens the clonally expanded peripheral T cells were specific for was not determined.

Patients with a history of autoimmune disease or receiving systemic immunosuppression were excluded from the trial. In every dose cohort, peripheral blood was drawn for TCR sequencing at baseline, cycle 4 day 1, and cycle 7 day 1. Samples came from an open-label, multicenter, first-in-human phase I dose-escalation trial of ivuxolimab. The trial enrolled adults with locally advanced or metastatic head and neck squamous cell, hepatocellular, melanoma or renal cell carcinoma. Before TCR sequencing, CD4+ T cells and CD8+ T cells were sorted from peripheral blood as separate populations. The chain uses TRBV28 and TRBJ2-6; 7 central bases correspond to TRBD1. Sequences were derived from CD4+ or CD8+ T cells sorted from blood, sampled in a trial of the OX40 agonist ivuxolimab. The sequence was obtained from an adult with an advanced solid tumor such as melanoma, head and neck, liver or kidney cancer. The CDR3 protein is CASSTVQGRTGANVLTF. In nucleotide form, the sequence is TGTGCCAGCAGTACTGTACAGGGGAGAACTGGGGCCAACGTCCTGACTTTC.